This T cell receptor (beta chain) was recovered during a study of cytomegalovirus exposure and HLA in healthy donors (dated by TCRdb to 2015 to 2018). With respect to the entire study: In an earlier analysis of around 540 of the donors, 276 Gb of sequence data and some 100 million unique TCR beta sequences from about 180 million T cells were reported. Roughly 300 gigabases of sequencing data and approximately 93 million unique TCR sequences were included in an early release covering roughly 700 HLA-typed donors. Of the 350 to 450 genotyped donors, 81% fell in the genetic ancestry cluster associated with self-reported Caucasian donors. The study was designed to test whether signatures of past pathogen exposure could be identified by cataloging public T cell receptors. The study used immunosequencing to profile the T cell repertoires of under 700 subjects and linked those repertoires to cytomegalovirus serostatus. A separate validation cohort of about 110 different subjects was used in addition to the roughly 670-subject first cohort. To predict cytomegalovirus infection status, the study combined high-throughput TCR immunosequencing, statistical association of individual TCRs with disease status, and machine learning. A later analysis re-analyzed previously published TCR beta repertoires from roughly 600 donors and added high-resolution HLA genotyping to study TCR occurrence patterns. The later analysis used no new phenotypic data to find candidate immune exposures, relying instead on TCR beta sequences and their occurrence across donors. An earlier analysis of around 640 of the donors used high-throughput TCR beta sequencing to judge whether each TCR beta V gene segment behaved as functional or pseudogenic. Alongside the repertoire data, information on donor age, sex, ethnicity and CMV serostatus was compiled. Genome-wide SNP genotypes for about 60% of the 666 donors were used in a later genetic analysis, which treated that subset as a discovery cohort. All discovery cohort repertoires had been generated on a single sequencing platform. Both class I and class II loci were covered by HLA typing, at four-digit resolution. The number of donors typed differed by locus, with about 629-630 for A, B, C, DRB1 and DQB1, around 560 for DQA1, 600 to 610 for DPA1, and 400 to 490 for DPB1. Roughly five DR-DQ haplotypes were treated as single units for association and clustering because of strong linkage in the cohort. Across approximately 400 genotyped donors of the cohort, an average of about 240,000 unique TCR beta nucleotide sequences per donor were sequenced, and 15% to 20% of those sequences were non-productive.

The cohort comprised approximately 700 healthy bone marrow donors. All cohort members were sampled while nominally healthy, although unrecorded immune exposures were likely present. The donor tested CMV seropositive and was one of the 289 seropositive cohort members. A peripheral blood sample was provided by each donor, and peripheral blood mononuclear cells were used for TCR beta sequencing. Genomic DNA was extracted from the blood cell samples with the Qiagen DNeasy Blood Extraction Kit. CDR1 and CDR2 are drawn from the germline V gene: SGHDT, YYEEEE. Cut back by 4 bases and 3 bases, the V and J ends lie 14 bases apart. Including the terminal cysteine and phenylalanine, the CDR3 comprises 15 residues. Of all the DNA, just the CDR3 is kept, 45 bases in frame from base 1. Findings and caveats that apply to the study as a whole: In a later analysis, HLA-associated TCR beta chains showed more clonal expansion and lower generation probabilities than non-associated chains that were equally common. In vitro tests confirmed that a few of the cytomegalovirus-associated TCR beta chains recognize cytomegalovirus antigens. Presence/absence analyses assumed roughly uniform sequencing depth across donors, an assumption that may not hold. Correlated functional status among segregating V segments might reflect linkage disequilibrium, but an unknown experimental factor could not be ruled out. According to a later analysis, TCR association rates differed among HLA loci, with DRB1 alleles showing the most associated TCRs and HLA-C alleles showing the fewest. The authors suggested that the approach could potentially be generalized to other disease states and immunological phenotypes. In the study, some 160 TCR beta chains were listed as associated with cytomegalovirus. Broadly in line with IMGT annotations, most TCR beta V segments showed up in productive rearrangements about 90% or about 30% of the time in an earlier analysis of around 550 of the donors. Because HLA typing was unavailable for some donors at each locus, only the typed subset was used in association tests. In a later analysis, most CMV-associated TCR beta chains were found to appear HLA-restricted, with HLA associations seemingly driven largely by CMV exposure. This cohort had only TCR beta chains sequenced, and the lack of alpha or paired-chain data limited which features could be detected. Compared with the approximately 670-donor mean, donors in an Asian-associated ancestry cluster had fewer N-insertions in productive TCRs, according to a later genetic analysis. Most TCR sequences were observed very rarely across donors, whereas some public TCRs were present in many individuals. Some IMGT-functional V segments, including TRBV6-2 and TRBV6-3, could not be distinguished by the 87-base-pair reads and were therefore excluded. CMV serostatus was the only immune exposure information available for the cohort. In a later analysis, several top co-occurrence clusters were reported to appear linked to parvovirus B19, influenza, CMV and Epstein-Barr virus. At a false discovery rate of 0.05, a later analysis linked some 17,000 TCR beta sequences to specific HLA alleles. In a later genetic analysis, a missense DCLRE1C variant was associated with V-gene and J-gene trimming of TCR beta chains, and the association was replicated in an independent cohort. A further reported finding was that TCR beta sequences accurately predicted the HLA-A and HLA-B alleles for most subjects in the first cohort. When HLA alleles, especially DR and DQ, strongly co-occurred, TCR associations were difficult to assign to individual alleles. The earlier analysis of almost 600 of the donors excluded fewer than 20 rarely observed V segments, including chromosome 9 orphons, because counts were too low. A group of highly shared sequence variants was considered likely to be a technical artifact of the sequencing pipeline. The classifier was reported to diagnose cytomegalovirus status with high specificity and sensitivity in both the original and validation cohorts.

Regarding this clone: Its antigen has not been determined. No base quality values were provided; no much bigger clone lies one nucleotide off.

The library was prepared using the immunoSEQ multiplex PCR assay. For the multiplex PCR, a mixture combining 60 forward primers for TCR Vbeta segments and 13 reverse primers for TCR Jbeta segments was used. Amplification of the CDR3 region of rearranged TCR beta genes was performed with a multiplex PCR assay on genomic DNA. On the Illumina HiSeq System, the amplified TCR beta libraries were sequenced as 87-base-pair reads. The authors processed their data as follows. A later analysis tallied around 80 million unique TCR beta chains across the 660 or so repertoires, and around 10 million of those chains were shared by two or more donors. Raw reads were error-corrected and collapsed into unique sequences with a nearest-neighbor algorithm that merged closely related sequences to remove PCR and sequencing errors. V, D and J gene segments were assigned by aligning CDR3 sequences to IMGT reference sequences. For a sequence to be retained, at least a six-nucleotide match to both a V gene segment and a J gene segment was required. Rearrangements were called productive when the CDR3 lacked stop codons and stayed in frame with V and J; all others were non-productive. Following IMGT convention, CDR3 was defined as the stretch from the second conserved V-encoded cysteine to the conserved J-encoded phenylalanine. Sequences without an unambiguous match to a single V gene segment were excluded from the earlier analysis of almost 600 of the donors. In an earlier analysis of some 590 of the donors, a V segment was called functional when productive rearrangements were above 56.7%, and segregating when the standard deviation between donors exceeded 5%. A statistical classification framework was developed to diagnose cytomegalovirus status using the catalog of TCR beta chain sequences. V and J gene assignment, in a later analysis, came from comparing TCR nucleotide sequences with IMGT/GENE-DB human TR gene sequences. The TCRdist pipeline was used in a later analysis to assign CDR3 sequences and most-parsimonious VDJ recombination scenarios. In a later analysis, each TCR beta chain was defined by its CDR3 amino acid sequence together with its V-gene family, and reads without a unique V-gene family were excluded. A later analysis removed 550 to 650 highly shared, low-generation-probability nucleotide sequences to deal with suspected cross-contamination and a sequencing artifact. In a later analysis, a clonal expansion index for each public chain was calculated from normalized within-repertoire ranks of inferred template counts. Generation probabilities in a later analysis came from a VDJ recombination model fitted to out-of-frame rearrangements, and those results were checked against IGoR. Hypergeometric tests were used in a later analysis to score TCR-TCR, TCR-HLA and TCR-CMV co-occurrence, with a repertoire-size bias correction applied to the TCR pairs. A later analysis estimated false discovery rates by permuting HLA or CMV assignments 20 times. In a later analysis, co-occurring TCRs were grouped using DBSCAN, with TCRdist sequence similarity added in when clustering inside HLA-allele-positive subsets. For co-occurrence clustering, repertoires with fewer than 30,000 or more than 120,000 public chains were excluded, along with roughly 5 repertoires with anomalous nucleotide sharing. In TCRdb, the immuneACCESS table is reduced to in-frame sequences with V and J assigned. These tables do not hold every clone; where another copy was compared, an unresolved V gene accounts for under half, and the others remain unexplained. The V and J calls and the clone size are those of that table, but D and trimming were determined from the DNA. This sample lists roughly 140,000 clones; about 64% were detected once. The ten biggest clones cover 6% to 8.5% of the sample.

Input material: PBMCs. Recombination connected TRBV5-6 to TRBJ1-5; 6 matching bases give a weak D call of TRBD1. The clonotype comes from an older woman in good health and CMV-seropositive. In nucleotide form, the sequence is TGTGCCAGCAGCACCCGGGACACCTACAATCAGCCCCAGCATTTT. This sequence encodes CASSTRDTYNQPQHF.